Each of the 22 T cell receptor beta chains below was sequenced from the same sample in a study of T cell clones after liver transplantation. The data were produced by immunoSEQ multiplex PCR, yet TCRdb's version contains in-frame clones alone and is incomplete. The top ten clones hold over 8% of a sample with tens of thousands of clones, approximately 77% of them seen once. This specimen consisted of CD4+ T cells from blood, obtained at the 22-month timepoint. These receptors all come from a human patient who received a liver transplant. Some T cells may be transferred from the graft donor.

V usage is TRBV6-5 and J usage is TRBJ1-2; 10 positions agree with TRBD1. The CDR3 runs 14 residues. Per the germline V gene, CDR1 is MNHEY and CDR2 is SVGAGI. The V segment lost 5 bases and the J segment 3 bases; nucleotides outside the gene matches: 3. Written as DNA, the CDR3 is TGTGCCAGCAGTCCCGGACAGGGGGACTATGGCTACACCTTC. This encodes CASSPGQGDYGYTF.

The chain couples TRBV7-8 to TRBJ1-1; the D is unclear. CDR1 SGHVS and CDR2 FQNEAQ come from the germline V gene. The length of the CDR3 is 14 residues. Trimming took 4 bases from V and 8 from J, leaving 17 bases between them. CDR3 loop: CASSSNGGNREAFF. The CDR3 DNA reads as TGTGCCAGCAGCTCCAACGGCGGGAATAGGGAAGCTTTCTTT. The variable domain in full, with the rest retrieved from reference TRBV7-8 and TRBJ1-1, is GAGVSQSPRYKVAKRGQDVALRCDPISGHVSLFWYQQALGQGPEFLTYFQNEAQLDKSGLPSDRFFAERPEGSVSTLKIQRTQQEDSAVYLCASSSNGGNREAFFGQGTRLTVV.

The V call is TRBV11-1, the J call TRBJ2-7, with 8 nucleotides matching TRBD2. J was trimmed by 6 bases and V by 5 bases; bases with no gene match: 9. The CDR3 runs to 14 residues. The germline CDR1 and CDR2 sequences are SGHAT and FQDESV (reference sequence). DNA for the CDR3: TGTGCCAGCAGCCTGAGAGGACTAGCCCCCGAGCAGTACTTC. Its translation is CASSLRGLAPEQYF. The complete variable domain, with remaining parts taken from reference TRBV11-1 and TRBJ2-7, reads EAEVAQSPRYKITEKSQAVAFWCDPISGHATLYWYRQILGQGPELLVQFQDESVVDDSQLPKDRFSAERLKGVDSTLKIQPAELGDSAMYLCASSLRGLAPEQYFGPGTRLTVT.

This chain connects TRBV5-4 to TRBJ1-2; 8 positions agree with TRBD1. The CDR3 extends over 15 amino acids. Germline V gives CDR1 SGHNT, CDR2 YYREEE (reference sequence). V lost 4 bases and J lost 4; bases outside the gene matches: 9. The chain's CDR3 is CASSPTGVDFYGYTF. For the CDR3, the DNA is TGTGCCAGCAGCCCGACAGGGGTTGACTTCTATGGCTACACCTTC.

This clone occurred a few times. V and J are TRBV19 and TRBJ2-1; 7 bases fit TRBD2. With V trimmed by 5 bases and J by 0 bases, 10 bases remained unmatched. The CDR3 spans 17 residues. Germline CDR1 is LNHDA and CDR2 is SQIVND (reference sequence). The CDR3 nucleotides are TGTGCCAGTAGTCCCCCGGGGAGGGGAAACTCCTACAATGAGCAGTTCTTC. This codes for CASSPPGRGNSYNEQFF.

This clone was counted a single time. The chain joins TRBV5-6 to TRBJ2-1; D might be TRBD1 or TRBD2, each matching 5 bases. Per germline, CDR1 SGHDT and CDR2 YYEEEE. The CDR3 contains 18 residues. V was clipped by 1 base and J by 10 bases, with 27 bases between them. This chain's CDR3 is CASSLLGVSVKGIKEQFF. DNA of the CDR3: TGTGCCAGCAGCTTGCTCGGGGTCTCGGTGAAGGGGATCAAAGAGCAGTTCTTC.

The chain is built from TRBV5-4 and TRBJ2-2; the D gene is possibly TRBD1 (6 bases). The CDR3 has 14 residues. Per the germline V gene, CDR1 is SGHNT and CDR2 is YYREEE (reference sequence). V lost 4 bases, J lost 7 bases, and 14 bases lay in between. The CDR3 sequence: CASSEDRRNGELFF. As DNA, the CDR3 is TGTGCCAGCAGCGAAGACAGGAGGAACGGGGAGCTGTTTTTT.

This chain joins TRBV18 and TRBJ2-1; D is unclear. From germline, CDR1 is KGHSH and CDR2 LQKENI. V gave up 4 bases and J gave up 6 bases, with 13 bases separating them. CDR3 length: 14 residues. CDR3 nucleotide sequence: TGTGCCAGCTCACGGGGTAATAGAGCCAATGAGCAGTTCTTC. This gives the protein CASSRGNRANEQFF.

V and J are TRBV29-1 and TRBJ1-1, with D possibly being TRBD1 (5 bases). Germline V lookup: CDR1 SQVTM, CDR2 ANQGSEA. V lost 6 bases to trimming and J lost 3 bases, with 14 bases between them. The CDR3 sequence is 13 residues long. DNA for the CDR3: TGCAGCGTCAGGGAGGGAACCGACACTGAAGCTTTCTTT. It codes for CSVREGTDTEAFF.

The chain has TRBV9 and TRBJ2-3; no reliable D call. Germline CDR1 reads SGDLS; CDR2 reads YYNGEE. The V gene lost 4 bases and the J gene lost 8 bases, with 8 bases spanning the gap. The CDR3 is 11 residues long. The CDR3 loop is CASSSTGTQYF. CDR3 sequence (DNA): TGTGCCAGCAGCTCGACGGGTACGCAGTATTTT.

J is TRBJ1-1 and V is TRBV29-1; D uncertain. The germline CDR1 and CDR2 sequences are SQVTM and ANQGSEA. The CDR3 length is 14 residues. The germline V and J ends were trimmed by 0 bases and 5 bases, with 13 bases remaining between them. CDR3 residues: CSVEEPGAGTEAFF. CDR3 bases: TGCAGCGTTGAAGAACCCGGCGCGGGGACTGAAGCTTTCTTT.

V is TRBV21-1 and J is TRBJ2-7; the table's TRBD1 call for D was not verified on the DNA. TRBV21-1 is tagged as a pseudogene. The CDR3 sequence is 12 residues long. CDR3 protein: CAPRDRGYEQYF. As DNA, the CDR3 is TGTGCCCCCCGGGACAGGGGTTACGAGCAGTACTTC.

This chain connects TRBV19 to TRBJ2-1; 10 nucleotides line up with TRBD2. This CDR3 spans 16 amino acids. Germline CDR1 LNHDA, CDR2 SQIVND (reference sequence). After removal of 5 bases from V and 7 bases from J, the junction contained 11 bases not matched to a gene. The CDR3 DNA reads TGTGCCAGTAGTGTATCCAGCGGGGGGGCCCATAATGAGCAGTTCTTC. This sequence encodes CASSVSSGGAHNEQFF.

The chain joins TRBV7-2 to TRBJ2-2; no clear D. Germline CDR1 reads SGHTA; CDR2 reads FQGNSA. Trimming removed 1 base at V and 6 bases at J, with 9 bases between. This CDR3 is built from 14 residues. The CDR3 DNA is TGTGCCAGCAGCTTAGGACTGATGTCCGGGGAGCTGTTTTTT. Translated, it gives CASSLGLMSGELFF.

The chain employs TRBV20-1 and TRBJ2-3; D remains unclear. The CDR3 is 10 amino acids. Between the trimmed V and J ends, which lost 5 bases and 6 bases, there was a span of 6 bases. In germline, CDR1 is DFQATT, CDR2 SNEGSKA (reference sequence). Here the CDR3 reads CSALGDTQYF. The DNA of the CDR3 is TGCAGTGCTCTCGGTGATACGCAGTATTTT.

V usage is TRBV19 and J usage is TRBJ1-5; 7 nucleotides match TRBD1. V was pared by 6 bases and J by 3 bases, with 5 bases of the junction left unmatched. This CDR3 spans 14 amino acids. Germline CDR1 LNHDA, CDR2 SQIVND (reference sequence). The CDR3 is CASRGQTYNQPQHF. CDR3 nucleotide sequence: TGTGCCAGTAGGGGACAGACCTACAATCAGCCCCAGCATTTT.

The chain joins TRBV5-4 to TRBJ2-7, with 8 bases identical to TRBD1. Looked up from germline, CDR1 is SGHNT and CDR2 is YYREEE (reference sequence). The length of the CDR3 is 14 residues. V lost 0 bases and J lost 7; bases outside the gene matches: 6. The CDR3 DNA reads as TGTGCCAGCAGCTTGGGACAGGGGCAAAGGGAGCAGTACTTC. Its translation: CASSLGQGQREQYF.

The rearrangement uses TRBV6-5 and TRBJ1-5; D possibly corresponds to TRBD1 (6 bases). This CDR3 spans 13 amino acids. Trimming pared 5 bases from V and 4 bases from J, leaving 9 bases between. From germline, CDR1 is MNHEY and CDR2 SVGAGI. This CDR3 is CASSGGLNQPQHF. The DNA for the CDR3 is TGTGCCAGCAGTGGGGGCTTAAATCAGCCCCAGCATTTT.

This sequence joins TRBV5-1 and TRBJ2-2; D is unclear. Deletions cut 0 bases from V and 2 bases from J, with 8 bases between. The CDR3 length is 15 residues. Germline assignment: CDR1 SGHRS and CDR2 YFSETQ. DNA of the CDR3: TGCGCCAGCAGCTTGGGGACGGTCAACACCGGGGAGCTGTTTTTT. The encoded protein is CASSLGTVNTGELFF.

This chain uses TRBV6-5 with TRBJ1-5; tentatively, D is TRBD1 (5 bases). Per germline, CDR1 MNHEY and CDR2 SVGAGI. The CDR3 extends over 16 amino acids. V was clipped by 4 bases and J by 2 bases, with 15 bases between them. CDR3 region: CASSLAGGKGNQPQHF. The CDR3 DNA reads TGTGCCAGCAGTTTAGCCGGGGGAAAGGGCAATCAGCCCCAGCATTTT.

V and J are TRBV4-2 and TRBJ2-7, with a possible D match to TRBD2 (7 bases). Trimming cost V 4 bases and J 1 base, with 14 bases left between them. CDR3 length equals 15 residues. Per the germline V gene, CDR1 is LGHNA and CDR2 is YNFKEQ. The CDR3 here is CASSPRGADSYEQYF. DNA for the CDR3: TGTGCCAGCAGCCCCCGGGGGGCCGATTCCTACGAGCAGTACTTC.

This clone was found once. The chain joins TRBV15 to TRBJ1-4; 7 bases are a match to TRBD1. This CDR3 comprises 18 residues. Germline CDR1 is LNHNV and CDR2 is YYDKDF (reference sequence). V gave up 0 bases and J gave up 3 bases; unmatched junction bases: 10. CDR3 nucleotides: TGTGCCACCAGCAGAGAGTACGACAAGGGGGCTGCTAATGAAAAACTGTTTTTT. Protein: CATSREYDKGAANEKLFF. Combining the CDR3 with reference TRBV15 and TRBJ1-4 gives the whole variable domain DAMVIQNPRYQVTQFGKPVTLSCSQTLNHNVMYWYQQKSSQAPKLLFHYYDKDFNNEADTPDNFQSRRPNTSFCFLDIRSPGLGDTAMYLCATSREYDKGAANEKLFFGSGTQLSVL.